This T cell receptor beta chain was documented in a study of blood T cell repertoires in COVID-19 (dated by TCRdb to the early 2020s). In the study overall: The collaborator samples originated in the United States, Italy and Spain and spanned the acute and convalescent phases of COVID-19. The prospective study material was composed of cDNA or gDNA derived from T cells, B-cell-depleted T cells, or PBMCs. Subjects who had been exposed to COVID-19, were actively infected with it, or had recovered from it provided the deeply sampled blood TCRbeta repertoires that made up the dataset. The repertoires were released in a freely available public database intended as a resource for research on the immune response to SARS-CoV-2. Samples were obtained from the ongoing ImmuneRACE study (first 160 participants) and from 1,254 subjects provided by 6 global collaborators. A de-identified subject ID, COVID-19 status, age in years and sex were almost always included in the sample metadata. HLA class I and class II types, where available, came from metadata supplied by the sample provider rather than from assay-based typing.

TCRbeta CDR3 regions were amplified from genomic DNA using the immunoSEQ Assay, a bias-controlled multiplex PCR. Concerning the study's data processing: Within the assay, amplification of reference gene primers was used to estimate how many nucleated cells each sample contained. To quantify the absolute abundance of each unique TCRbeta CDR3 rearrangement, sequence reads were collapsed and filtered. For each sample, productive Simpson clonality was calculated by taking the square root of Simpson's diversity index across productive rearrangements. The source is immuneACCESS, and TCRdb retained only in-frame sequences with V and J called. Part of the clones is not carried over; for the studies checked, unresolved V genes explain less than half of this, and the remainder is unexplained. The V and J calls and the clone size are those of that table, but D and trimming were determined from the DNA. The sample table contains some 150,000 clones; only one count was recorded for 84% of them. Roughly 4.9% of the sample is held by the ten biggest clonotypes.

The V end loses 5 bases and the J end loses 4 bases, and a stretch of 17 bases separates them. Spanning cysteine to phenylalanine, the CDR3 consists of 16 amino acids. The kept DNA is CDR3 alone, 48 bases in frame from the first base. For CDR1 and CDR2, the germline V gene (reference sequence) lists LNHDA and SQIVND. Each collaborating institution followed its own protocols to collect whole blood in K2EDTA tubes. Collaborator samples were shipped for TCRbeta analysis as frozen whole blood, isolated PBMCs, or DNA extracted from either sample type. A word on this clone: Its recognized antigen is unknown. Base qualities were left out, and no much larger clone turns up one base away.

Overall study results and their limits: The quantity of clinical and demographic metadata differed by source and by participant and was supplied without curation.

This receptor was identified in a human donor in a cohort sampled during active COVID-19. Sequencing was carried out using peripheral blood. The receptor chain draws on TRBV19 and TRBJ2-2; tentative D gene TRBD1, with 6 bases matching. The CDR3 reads CASSPRWGHTTGELFF. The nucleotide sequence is TGTGCCAGTAGTCCCCGATGGGGGCACACCACCGGGGAGCTGTTTTTT. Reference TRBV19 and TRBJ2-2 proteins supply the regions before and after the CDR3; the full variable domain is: DGGITQSPKYLFRKEGQNVTLSCEQNLNHDAMYWYRQDPGQGLRLIYYSQIVNDFQKGDIAEGYSVSREKKESFPLTVTSAQKNPTAFYLCASSPRWGHTTGELFFGEGSRLTVL.